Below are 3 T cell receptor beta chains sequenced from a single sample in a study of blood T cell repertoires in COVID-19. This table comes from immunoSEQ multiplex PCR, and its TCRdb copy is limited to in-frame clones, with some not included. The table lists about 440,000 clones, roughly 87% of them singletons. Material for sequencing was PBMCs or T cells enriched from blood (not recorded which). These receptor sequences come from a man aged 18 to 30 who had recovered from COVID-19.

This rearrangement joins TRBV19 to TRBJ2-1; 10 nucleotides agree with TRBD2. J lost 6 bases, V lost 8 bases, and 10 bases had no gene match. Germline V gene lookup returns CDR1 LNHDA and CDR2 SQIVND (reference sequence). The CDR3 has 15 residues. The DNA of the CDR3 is TGTGCCAGTGAACAAATAGCGGGAGGAGGCAATGAGCAGTTCTTC. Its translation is CASEQIAGGGNEQFF.

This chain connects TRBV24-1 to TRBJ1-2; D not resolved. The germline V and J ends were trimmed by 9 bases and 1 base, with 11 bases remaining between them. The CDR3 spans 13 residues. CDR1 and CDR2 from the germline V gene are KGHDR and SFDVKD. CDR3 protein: CATSPGNNYGYTF. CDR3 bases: TGTGCCACCTCCCCGGGGAATAACTATGGCTACACCTTC.

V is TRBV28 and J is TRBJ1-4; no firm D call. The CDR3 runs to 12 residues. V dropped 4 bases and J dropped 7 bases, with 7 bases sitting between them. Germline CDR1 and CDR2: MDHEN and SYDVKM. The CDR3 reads CASSSPIEKLFF. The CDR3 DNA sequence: TGTGCCAGCAGTTCCCCAATTGAAAAACTGTTTTTT.